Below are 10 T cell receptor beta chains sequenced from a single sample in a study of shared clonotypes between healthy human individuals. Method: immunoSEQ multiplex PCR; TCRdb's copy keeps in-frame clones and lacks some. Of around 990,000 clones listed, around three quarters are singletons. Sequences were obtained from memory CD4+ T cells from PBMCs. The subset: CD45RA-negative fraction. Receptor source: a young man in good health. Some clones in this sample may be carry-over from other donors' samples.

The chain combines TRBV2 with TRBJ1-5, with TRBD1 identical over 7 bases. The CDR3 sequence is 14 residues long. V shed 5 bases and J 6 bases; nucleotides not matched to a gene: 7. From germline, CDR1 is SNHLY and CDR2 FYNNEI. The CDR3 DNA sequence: TGTGCCAGCAGTTACGGGACAGAGGCTCAGCCCCAGCATTTT. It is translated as CASSYGTEAQPQHF. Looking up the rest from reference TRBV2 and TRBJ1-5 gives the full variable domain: EPEVTQTPSHQVTQMGQEVILRCVPISNHLYFYWYRQILGQKVEFLVSFYNNEISEKSEIFDDQFSVERPDGSNFTLKIRSTKLEDSAMYFCASSYGTEAQPQHFGDGTRLSIL.

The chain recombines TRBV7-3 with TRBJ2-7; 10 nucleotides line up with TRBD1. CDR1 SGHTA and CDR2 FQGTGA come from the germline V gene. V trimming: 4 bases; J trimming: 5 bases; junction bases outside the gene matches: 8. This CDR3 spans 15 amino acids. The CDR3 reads CASSSRGTGDDEQYF. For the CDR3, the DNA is TGTGCCAGCAGCTCCCGCGGGACAGGGGATGACGAGCAGTACTTC.

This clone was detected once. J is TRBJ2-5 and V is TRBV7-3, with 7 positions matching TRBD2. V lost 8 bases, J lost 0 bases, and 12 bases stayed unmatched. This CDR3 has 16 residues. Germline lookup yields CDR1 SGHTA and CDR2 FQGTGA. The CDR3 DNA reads TGTGCCAGCTCCTTGGGAGGGGAGGGGTACCAAGAGACCCAGTACTTC. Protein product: CASSLGGEGYQETQYF.

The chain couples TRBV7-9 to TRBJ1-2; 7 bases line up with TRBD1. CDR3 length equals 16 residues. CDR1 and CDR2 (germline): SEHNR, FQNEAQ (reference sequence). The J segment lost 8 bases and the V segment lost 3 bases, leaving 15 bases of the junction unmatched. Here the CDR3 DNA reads TGTGCCAGCAGCTTGGGAGGGGACAGATCTCTGATGGGCTACACCTTC. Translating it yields CASSLGGDRSLMGYTF.

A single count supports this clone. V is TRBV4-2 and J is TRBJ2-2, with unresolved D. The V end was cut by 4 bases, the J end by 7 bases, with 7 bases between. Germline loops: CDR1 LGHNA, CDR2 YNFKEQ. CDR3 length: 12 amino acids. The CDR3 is CASSLEVGELFF. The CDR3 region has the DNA TGTGCCAGCAGCCTTGAGGTCGGGGAGCTGTTTTTT.

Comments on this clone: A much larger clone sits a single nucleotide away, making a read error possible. Written as DNA, the CDR3 is TGTGCCAGCAGCGGGAACACCGGGGAGCTGTTTTTT. Amino acid sequence: CASSGNTGELFF. The chain employs TRBV7-3 and TRBJ2-2, with D unclear. This CDR3 comprises 12 residues. Trimming pared 5 bases from V and 1 base from J, leaving 2 bases between. Germline-derived CDR1 and CDR2 are SGHTA and FQGTGA.

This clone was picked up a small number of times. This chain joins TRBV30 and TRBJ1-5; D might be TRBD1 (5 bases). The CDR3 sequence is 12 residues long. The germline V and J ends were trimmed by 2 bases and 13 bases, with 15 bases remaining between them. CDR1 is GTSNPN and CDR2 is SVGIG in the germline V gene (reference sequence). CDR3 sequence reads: CAWSSSRDRQHF. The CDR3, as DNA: TGTGCCTGGAGTTCTTCAAGGGACCGGCAGCATTTT.

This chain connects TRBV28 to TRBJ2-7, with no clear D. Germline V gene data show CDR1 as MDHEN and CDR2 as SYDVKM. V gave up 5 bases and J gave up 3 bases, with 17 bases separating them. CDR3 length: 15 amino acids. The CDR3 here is CASSAELTLVYEQYF. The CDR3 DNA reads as TGTGCCAGCAGTGCCGAACTCACTCTAGTCTACGAGCAGTACTTC.

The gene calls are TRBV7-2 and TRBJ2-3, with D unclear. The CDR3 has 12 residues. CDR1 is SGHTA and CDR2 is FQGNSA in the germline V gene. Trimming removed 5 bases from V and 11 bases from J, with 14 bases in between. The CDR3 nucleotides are TGTGCCAGCAGCGCAATCTTGCGTGGGCAGTATTTT. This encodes CASSAILRGQYF.

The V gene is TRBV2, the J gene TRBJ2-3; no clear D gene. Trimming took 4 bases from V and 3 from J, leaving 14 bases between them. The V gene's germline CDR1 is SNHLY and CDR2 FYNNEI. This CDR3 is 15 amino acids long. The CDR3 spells CASSAILAGTDTQYF. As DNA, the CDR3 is TGTGCCAGCAGTGCTATCTTGGCTGGAACAGATACGCAGTATTTT.